This TCR beta chain stems from a study of blood T cell repertoires in COVID-19. CDR3 length: 14 residues. V shed 4 bases and J 7 bases; nucleotides not matched to a gene: 8. Germline V gene lookup returns CDR1 GTSNPN and CDR2 SVGIG (reference sequence). Enrolled through a virtual design, the participants were between about 18 and 100 years of age and came from roughly 22 US areas. Which cohort a participant joined came from the clinical history participants gave. Donors in Cohort 3 counted as recovered after two negative PCRs, clearance, or symptom resolution. Study processing details: Amplification from reference gene primers served as the basis for estimated nucleated cell counts. Here immunoSEQ multiplex PCR was the method, and the copy in TCRdb shows in-frame clones only, minus some. V and J calls and clone size are as listed in that table; D and trimming were resolved from the DNA. The sample lists around 200,000 clones, 80% to 90% seen once, with roughly 1.2% in the top ten.

Sequences were obtained from PBMCs or T cells enriched from blood (not recorded which). The clonotype was recovered from a man aged 25 to 45 who had recovered from COVID-19. J is TRBJ1-2 and V is TRBV30, with 11 bases identical to TRBD1. CDR3 residues: CAWKLDRGRSGYTF. The CDR3 coding sequence is TGTGCCTGGAAATTGGACAGGGGGCGAAGTGGCTACACCTTC. Supplemented by reference TRBV30 and TRBJ1-2, the full variable domain reads SQTIHQWPATLVQPVGSPLSLECTVEGTSNPNLYWYRQAAGRGLQLLFYSVGIGQISSEVPQNLSASRPQDRQFILSSKKLLLSDSGFYLCAWKLDRGRSGYTFGSGTRLTVV.